This T cell receptor (beta chain) was sequenced during a study of Ad26.COV2.S vaccination and SARS-CoV-2 variants. Study summary: The donor belonged to the COV1001 Ad26.COV2.S trial arm. Each vaccinee took Ad26.COV2.S intramuscularly, once or twice 56 days apart.

V was trimmed by 11 bases and J by 3 bases, leaving 15 bases between them. There are 13 residues in the CDR3. Germline CDR1 is MDHEN and CDR2 is SYDVKM. Method: immunoSEQ multiplex PCR; TCRdb's copy keeps in-frame clones and lacks some. The sample has roughly 400,000 clones, 90% seen once. Treatment indicated: approximately 18 received Ad26.COV2.S at low or high dose, single or two shots; about 5 received placebo; per-sample allocation not given. Sampling was done on day 63 after the first vaccine or placebo injection. As its vector, the vaccine had Ad26, which expressed Wuhan-strain SARS-CoV-2 spike.

This sample comprised peripheral blood, obtained in a trial of Ad26.COV2.S vaccine versus placebo. The receptor's source is a person between 18 and 59 years old who received the Ad26.COV2.S COVID-19 vaccine or a placebo. The rearrangement links TRBV28 to TRBJ2-3; a weak D match, TRBD1 (6 bases). Here the CDR3 DNA reads TGTGCCGCGAGGGGGAATCCAACAGATACGCAGTATTTT. Its protein is CAARGNPTDTQYF.